This TCR beta chain was retrieved from a study of control samples from healthy donors and cancer patients (TCRdb year 2020). Libraries were constructed by the immunoSEQ multiplex PCR assay. TCRdb obtained this table from immuneACCESS and retained in-frame rearrangements with V and J assigned. These tables miss some clones; where compared with another copy, unresolved V genes account for less than half of the shortfall, and the remainder is unexplained. This sample lists about 120,000 clones; approximately 93% were detected once. The ten largest make up around 7.6% of the sample. Per the germline V gene, SGHAT is the CDR1 and FQNNGV is the CDR2. Its CDR3 holds 16 amino acids, cysteine through phenylalanine. The retained sequence is limited to the CDR3, 48 bases, with the frame set at the first base. Trimming takes 6 bases off V and 8 bases off J; junction bases not matched to a gene: 11. Points on this clone: Its antigen is not yet known. No per-base quality is available; no much larger clone lies one base away.

Sequenced input: blood. The sequence derives from a woman aged 18-30 years in good health. Rearrangement joined TRBV11-2 to TRBJ2-1, and TRBD2 matches 12 of the central bases. The CDR3 protein sequence reads: CASRPGLAGTSHEQFF. The DNA sequence is TGTGCCAGCAGACCCGGACTAGCGGGAACCTCTCATGAGCAGTTCTTC.